Listed below are T cell receptor beta chains from one sample, sequenced in a study of cytomegalovirus exposure and HLA in healthy donors. Data came from immunoSEQ multiplex PCR; TCRdb stores just in-frame clones and leaves some out. The sample lists 150,000 to 200,000 clones; over 60% were seen once. The sequencing sample was made of PBMCs. All receptors derive from a man aged 45-65 years in good health and CMV-seropositive. The CDR3 runs from the conserved cysteine through the conserved F or W. The D gene is left open where the match is weak. Size tells how often a clone was seen (once, few, many) or the class of an expanded clone, and some rows leave it out.

D gene	V gene	clone size	J gene	CDR3 length	CDR3 protein	CDR3 DNA
NA	TRBV7-3	NA	TRBJ2-1	14	CASSPSIGSNEQFF	TGTGCCAGCAGCCCTAGTATTGGCAGCAATGAGCAGTTCTTC
TRBD1	TRBV29-1	few	TRBJ2-6	17	CSVEDRTGLSGANVLTF	TGCAGCGTTGAAGATAGGACAGGACTCTCTGGGGCCAACGTCCTGACTTTC
TRBD1	TRBV28	once	TRBJ2-1	14	CASSPSTGGSEQFF	TGTGCCAGCAGTCCTTCGACAGGGGGCAGTGAGCAGTTCTTC
NA	TRBV5-6	NA	TRBJ1-1	14	CASSYRAMNTEAFF	TGTGCCAGCAGCTACAGGGCTATGAACACTGAAGCTTTCTTT
NA	TRBV6-1	NA	TRBJ2-7	15	CASSEFYPGSYEQYF	TGTGCCAGCAGTGAATTTTACCCAGGGTCCTACGAGCAGTACTTC
NA	TRBV7-2	NA	TRBJ1-6	13	CASSPGQYSPLHF	TGTGCCAGCAGCCCTGGTCAGTATTCACCCCTCCACTTT
NA	TRBV2	NA	TRBJ1-2	13	CASSEESGYGYTF	TGTGCCAGCAGTGAGGAGTCTGGGTATGGCTACACCTTC
NA	TRBV6-6	NA	TRBJ2-7	12	CASRQGIYEQYF	TGTGCCAGCAGACAGGGTATATACGAGCAGTACTTC
NA	TRBV10-1	NA	TRBJ1-5	18	CASSDEGGWQYSNQPQHF	TGCGCCAGCAGTGACGAGGGAGGGTGGCAGTATAGCAATCAGCCCCAGCATTTT
TRBD2	TRBV18	NA	TRBJ2-2	16	CASSPRTSENTGELFF	TGTGCCAGCTCACCAAGGACTAGCGAGAACACCGGGGAGCTGTTTTTT
NA	TRBV11-2	few	TRBJ1-1	14	CASSFDGVNTEAFF	TGTGCCAGCAGCTTCGACGGAGTGAACACTGAAGCTTTCTTT
NA	TRBV5-6	NA	TRBJ2-3	14	CASSSGQLTDTQYF	TGTGCCAGCAGCTCTGGACAGCTCACAGATACGCAGTATTTT
TRBD1	TRBV29-1	NA	TRBJ2-7	11	CSVNRGHEQYF	TGCAGCGTCAACAGGGGCCACGAGCAGTACTTC
NA	TRBV7-9	NA	TRBJ1-6	16	CASSLSQGSYNSPLHF	TGTGCCAGCAGCCTTAGTCAGGGGTCCTATAATTCACCCCTCCACTTT
TRBD1	TRBV23-1	NA	TRBJ1-1	16	CASSQIAGGLNTEAFF	TGCGCCAGCAGTCAGATCGCAGGGGGACTGAACACTGAAGCTTTCTTT
TRBD2	TRBV9	NA	TRBJ2-1	18	CASSPLPLVAGNYNEQFF	TGTGCCAGCAGCCCCCTCCCGTTGGTAGCGGGGAATTACAATGAGCAGTTCTTC
TRBD1	TRBV6-1	NA	TRBJ1-3	16	CASSEATDRDGNTIYF	TGTGCCAGCAGTGAAGCGACGGACAGGGATGGAAACACCATATATTTT
TRBD1	TRBV6-6	NA	TRBJ1-4	16	CASGSAAGQGGEKLFF	TGTGCCAGCGGGTCTGCAGCTGGACAGGGCGGGGAAAAACTGTTTTTT
NA	TRBV28	NA	TRBJ2-3	17	CASSLHGGGTITDTQYF	TGTGCCAGCAGTTTACACGGGGGAGGAACCATCACAGATACGCAGTATTTT
TRBD2	TRBV7-2	NA	TRBJ2-3	14	CASRKTSGGDTQYF	TGTGCCAGCAGGAAGACTAGCGGGGGTGATACGCAGTATTTT
TRBD2	TRBV5-1	NA	TRBJ2-1	16	CASSSLAGATYNEQFF	TGCGCCAGCAGCTCCCTAGCGGGGGCGACCTACAATGAGCAGTTCTTC
NA	TRBV11-2	NA	TRBJ1-3	16	CASSLAGLRSGNTIYF	TGTGCCAGCAGCTTAGCGGGGTTGCGATCTGGAAACACCATATATTTT
NA	TRBV7-6	NA	TRBJ2-5	12	CASSRGQETQYF	TGTGCCAGCAGCCGCGGCCAAGAGACCCAGTACTTC
NA	TRBV15	NA	TRBJ2-5	15	CATTVSLGVQETQYF	TGTGCCACCACCGTTAGTCTAGGGGTCCAAGAGACCCAGTACTTC
NA	TRBV27	NA	TRBJ2-3	17	CASSLWFGGTSTDTQYF	TGTGCCAGCAGTTTGTGGTTCGGGGGAACTAGCACAGATACGCAGTATTTT
TRBD2	TRBV7-2	NA	TRBJ2-1	18	CASSLLRLAGAMSDEQFF	TGTGCCAGCAGCTTATTGCGACTAGCGGGGGCCATGAGCGATGAGCAGTTCTTC